The present entry profiles one T cell receptor (beta chain) with its context. Antigen: not known. The data derive from a study of T cell responses to AZD1222 COVID-19 vaccine. TCRdb keeps only in-frame clones here, not all; method: immunoSEQ multiplex PCR. The sample lists 150,000 to 200,000 clones, 80% to 95% seen once, with 1% to 1.5% in the top ten. General study results and limits: Repertoire sampling happened only post peak T cell response.

V trimming: 1 base; J trimming: 5 bases; junction bases outside the gene matches: 7. CDR3 length: 15 residues. CDR1 SGHVS and CDR2 FNYEAQ come from the germline V gene. The clonotype comes from an adult who received the AZD1222 COVID-19 vaccine. The chain is built from TRBV7-6 and TRBJ2-7; 8 positions agree with TRBD1. The input for sequencing was peripheral blood, taken 28 days after the second AZD1222 dose. CDR3 amino acids: CASSLVGQELDEQYF. CDR3 in DNA: TGTGCCAGCAGCTTAGTGGGACAGGAGCTCGACGAGCAGTACTTC.